This TCR beta chain came from a study of blood T cell repertoires in COVID-19. Study at large: PBMCs, B-cell-depleted T cells, or T cells were the source of the cDNA or gDNA that made up the material.

How the authors handled the data: Amplification from reference gene primers served as the basis for estimated nucleated cell counts. TCRdb's table, derived via immunoSEQ multiplex PCR, lists solely in-frame clones and lacks some. That table supplies the V and J calls and clone size; D and trimming were determined from the DNA. The sample lists fewer than 450,000 clones, approximately 90% occurring once. This clone came up many times. Seattle cases were enrolled at active infection and followed longitudinally. The CDR3 covers 16 residues. J lost 8 bases, V lost 3 bases, and 10 bases had no gene match. The germline V gene has CDR1 SGHNT and CDR2 YYREEE (reference sequence).

V gene TRBV5-4 combines with J gene TRBJ1-6, with TRBD1 matching 8 bases. The source is a woman aged 45-65 years with COVID-19, enrolled during active disease. Material: peripheral blood. The CDR3 DNA is TGTGCCAGCAGCTCTCCCAGGACAGGGAATGATTCACCCCTCCACTTT. Encoded protein: CASSSPRTGNDSPLHF.